This TCR beta chain was sequenced for a study of regulatory T cells in long-lasting Graves disease. On the study more broadly: Newly diagnosed Graves' patients took antithyroid drugs under 3 months.

This clonotype was seen repeatedly, ten times or more. Antigen specificity is unknown. The time point here: newly diagnosed GD, antithyroid drugs for less than 3 months. Researchers made the TCR library from RNA that was extracted from PBMCs. Trimming took 6 bases from V and 6 from J, leaving 7 bases between them. The CDR3 extends over 11 amino acids. General observations from the study: TRBV28, TRBJ1-2 and TRBJ2-5 were favored in persistent disease. Limited samples may have lowered accuracy.

Construction of TCR beta libraries relied on iRepertoire HTBI primers and on Arm-PCR targeting CDR3 regions. One entry per CDR3 protein results from TCRdb running MiXCR on the multiplex PCR reads. The data show a few hundred thousand distinct CDR3 sequences, 10% to 15% seen once. The data were also submitted as part of a second study, on T cells in Graves' hyperthyroidism and ophthalmopathy. That work states: The model identified upcoming ophthalmopathy a median 6.5 months ahead of onset.

The receptor comes from a woman under 30 with Graves disease. This chain joins TRBV12-3 or TRBV12-4 and TRBJ2-3; D is unresolved. The sample here was peripheral blood mononuclear cells (PBMCs), taken at new diagnosis, from a patient treated with antithyroid drugs. The CDR3 bases are TGTGCCAGCAGAAACCGGGATACGCAGTATTTT. Translating it yields CASRNRDTQYF.